This T cell receptor (beta chain) came from a study of shared clonotypes between healthy human individuals. Trimming removed 7 bases from V and 6 bases from J, with 9 bases in between. The CDR3 contains 12 residues. CDR1 SGHAT and CDR2 FQNNGV come from the germline V gene. Samples underwent the assay at deep level. The method was immunoSEQ multiplex PCR; TCRdb's version includes in-frame clones alone and lacks a portion of them. This sample has some 1,400,000 clones, with around 97% found just once. Only Caucasian adults living in Nashville, Tennessee made up the donor group. Study observations and caveats: Among several donors, about 5% of naive CD4 clonotypes were found in common.

In the case of this clone: Its antigen is not identified.

The material sequenced was naive CD4+ T cells sorted from blood. The subset was: CD45RA+ positively selected. The rearrangement uses TRBV11-2 and TRBJ2-2; no clear D. The sequence was collected from a man aged 30-40 years in good health. The CDR3 reads CASTAPAGELFF. CDR3 sequence (DNA): TGTGCCAGCACCGCTCCGGCCGGGGAGCTGTTTTTT.